Listed here are 4 T cell receptor beta chains from one sample, sequenced in a study of blood T cell repertoires in COVID-19. Method: immunoSEQ multiplex PCR; TCRdb's copy keeps in-frame clones and lacks some. The data show over 200,000 clones, about 81% seen once. The material sequenced was PBMCs or T cells enriched from blood (not recorded which). These receptors originate from a man aged 40-49 years who had recovered from COVID-19.

The gene calls are TRBV9 and TRBJ1-2; no clear D gene. The CDR3 is 14 amino acids. V shed 0 bases and J shed 8 bases, with 14 bases lying between them. Germline-derived CDR1 and CDR2 are SGDLS and YYNGEE. The CDR3 DNA is TGTGCCAGCAGCGTAGGTGGCACCAACCGCGGCTACACCTTC. It translates to CASSVGGTNRGYTF.

The rearrangement uses TRBV3-1 (or the pseudogene TRBV3-2) and TRBJ2-7, with D maybe TRBD1 (5 bases). Trimming took 5 bases from V and 5 from J, leaving 22 bases between them. The germline V gene encodes CDR1 LGHDT and CDR2 YNNKEL (reference sequence). The CDR3 is 16 amino acids. The CDR3 nucleotides read TGTGCCAGCAGCTTCTCCCCTGGAAGGGGAACCGACGAGCAGTACTTC. This sequence encodes CASSFSPGRGTDEQYF.

The genes are TRBV5-1 and TRBJ2-2; the D gene is possibly TRBD1 (5 bases). Germline V CDR1 and CDR2: SGHRS, YFSETQ. The CDR3 sequence is 15 residues long. V shed 3 bases and J shed 0 bases, with 9 bases lying between them. DNA for the CDR3: TGCGCCAGCAGCTCCATGACAGCGAACACCGGGGAGCTGTTTTTT. This gives the protein CASSSMTANTGELFF.

This chain links TRBV24-1 with TRBJ1-1; 10 bases agree with TRBD1. Losses at the gene ends were 4 bases for V and 1 base for J; bases not matched to a gene: 8. CDR3 length: 17 residues. CDR1 is KGHDR and CDR2 is SFDVKD in the germline V gene. For the CDR3, the DNA is TGTGCCACCAGTGAGACCGGGACAGGGGCACGGAACACTGAAGCTTTCTTT. It is translated as CATSETGTGARNTEAFF.